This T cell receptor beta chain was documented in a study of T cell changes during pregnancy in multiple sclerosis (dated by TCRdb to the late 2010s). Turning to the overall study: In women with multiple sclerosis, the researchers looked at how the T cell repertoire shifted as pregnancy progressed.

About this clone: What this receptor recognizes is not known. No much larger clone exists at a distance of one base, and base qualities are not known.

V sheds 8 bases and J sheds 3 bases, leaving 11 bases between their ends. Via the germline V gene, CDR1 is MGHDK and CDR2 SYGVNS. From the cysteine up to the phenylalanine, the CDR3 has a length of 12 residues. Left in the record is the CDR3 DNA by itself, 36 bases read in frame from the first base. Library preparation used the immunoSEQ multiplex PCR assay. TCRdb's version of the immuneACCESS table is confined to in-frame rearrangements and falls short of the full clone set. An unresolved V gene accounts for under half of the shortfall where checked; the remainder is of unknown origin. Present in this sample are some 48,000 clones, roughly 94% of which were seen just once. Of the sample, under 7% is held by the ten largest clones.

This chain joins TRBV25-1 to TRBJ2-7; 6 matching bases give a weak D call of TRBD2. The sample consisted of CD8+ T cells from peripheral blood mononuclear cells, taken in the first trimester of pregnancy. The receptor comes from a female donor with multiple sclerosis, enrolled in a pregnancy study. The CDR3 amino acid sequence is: CASAGPNYEQYF. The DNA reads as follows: TGTGCCAGCGCGGGACCGAACTACGAGCAGTACTTC.